This entry concerns a single T cell receptor beta chain. Its antigen is undetermined. The TCRbeta library was prepared with unique molecular identifiers. From the PCR reads, TCRdb called clonotypes with MiXCR, one entry per CDR3 protein. The sample includes 530,000 or so distinct CDR3 sequences, more than 20% of them seen just once. Germline CDR1 reads SQVTM; CDR2 reads ANQGSEA. Trimming left V 5 bases short and J 1 base short, with 7 bases between. The CDR3 sequence is 12 residues long. The sample comes from a study of T-cell reconstitution after alpha-beta-depleted transplantation in children. Study-level findings and limits: Some patients' high day-60 TCRbeta diversity was attributed to recipient cells surviving conditioning. As was reported, about two months after transplant, alpha-beta T cells came from several hundred expanded graft clones. T-cell counts and diversity were attributed mostly to newly produced T cells one year after transplant.

Specimen: PBMCs, collected before TCRalphabeta/CD19-depleted stem cell transplant. The clonotype comes from a boy in the first two years of life with Wiskott-Aldrich syndrome, due to receive a stem cell transplant. V and J are TRBV29-1 and TRBJ2-3; D not certain. This chain's CDR3 is CSVHQGTDTQYF. The CDR3 nucleotides are TGCAGCGTTCACCAGGGCACAGATACGCAGTATTTT.